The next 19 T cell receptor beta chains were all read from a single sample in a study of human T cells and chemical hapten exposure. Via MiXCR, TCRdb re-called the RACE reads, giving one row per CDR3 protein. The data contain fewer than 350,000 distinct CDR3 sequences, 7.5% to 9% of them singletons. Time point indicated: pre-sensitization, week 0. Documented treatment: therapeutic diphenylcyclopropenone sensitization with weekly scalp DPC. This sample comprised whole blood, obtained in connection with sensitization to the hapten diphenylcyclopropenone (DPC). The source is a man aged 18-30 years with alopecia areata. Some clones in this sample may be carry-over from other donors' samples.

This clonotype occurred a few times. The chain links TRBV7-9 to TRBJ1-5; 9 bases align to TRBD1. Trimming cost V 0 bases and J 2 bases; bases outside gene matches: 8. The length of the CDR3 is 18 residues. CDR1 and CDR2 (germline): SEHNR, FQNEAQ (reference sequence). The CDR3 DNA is TGTGCCAGCAGCTTAGCGGGACAGGGAGCGAGGGGCAATCAGCCCCAGCATTTT. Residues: CASSLAGQGARGNQPQHF. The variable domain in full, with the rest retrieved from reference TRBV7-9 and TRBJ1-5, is DTGVSQNPRHKITKRGQNVTFRCDPISEHNRLYWYRQTLGQGPEFLTYFQNEAQLEKSRLLSDRFSAERPKGSFSTLEIQRTEQGDSAMYLCASSLAGQGARGNQPQHFGDGTRLSIL.

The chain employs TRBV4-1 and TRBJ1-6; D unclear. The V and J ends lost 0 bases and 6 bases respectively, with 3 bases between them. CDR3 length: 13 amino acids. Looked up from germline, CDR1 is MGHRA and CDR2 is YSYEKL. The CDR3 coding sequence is TGCGCCAGCAGCCAAGACCCTAATTCACCCCTCCACTTT. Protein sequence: CASSQDPNSPLHF.

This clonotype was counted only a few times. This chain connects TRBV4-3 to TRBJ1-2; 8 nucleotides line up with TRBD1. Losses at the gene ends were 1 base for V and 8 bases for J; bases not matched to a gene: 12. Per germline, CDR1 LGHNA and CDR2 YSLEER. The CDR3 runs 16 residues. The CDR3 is CASSQGDRTSLGGYTF. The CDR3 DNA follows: TGCGCCAGCAGCCAAGGGGACAGGACTTCATTGGGCGGCTACACCTTC.

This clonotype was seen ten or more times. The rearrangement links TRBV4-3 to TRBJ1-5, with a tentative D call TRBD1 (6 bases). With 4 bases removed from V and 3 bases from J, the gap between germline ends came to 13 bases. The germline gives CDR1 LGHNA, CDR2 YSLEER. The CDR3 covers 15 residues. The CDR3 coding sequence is TGCGCCAGCAGCCCCGACAGGTCAAACAATCAGCCCCAGCATTTT. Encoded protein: CASSPDRSNNQPQHF.

The CDR3 region has the DNA TGTGCCAGCTCACCCCCGACTGGCCAAGAGACCCAGTACTTC. Translating gives CASSPPTGQETQYF. The rearrangement uses TRBV18 and TRBJ2-5; no firm D call. Trimming took off 3 bases at V and 1 base at J, with 9 bases between the two ends. The germline gives CDR1 KGHSH, CDR2 LQKENI. CDR3 length: 14 residues.

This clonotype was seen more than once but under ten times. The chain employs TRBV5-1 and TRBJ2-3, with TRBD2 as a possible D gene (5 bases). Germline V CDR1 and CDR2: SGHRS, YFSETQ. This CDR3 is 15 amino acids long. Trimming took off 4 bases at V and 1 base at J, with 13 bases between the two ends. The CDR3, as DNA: TGCGCCAGCAGCCAAGGATACGGGGGCACAGATACGCAGTATTTT. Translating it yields CASSQGYGGTDTQYF. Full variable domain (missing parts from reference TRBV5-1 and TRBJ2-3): KAGVTQTPRYLIKTRGQQVTLSCSPISGHRSVSWYQQTPGQGLQFLFEYFSETQRNKGNFPGRFSGRQFSNSRSEMNVSTLELGDSALYLCASSQGYGGTDTQYFGPGTRLTVL.

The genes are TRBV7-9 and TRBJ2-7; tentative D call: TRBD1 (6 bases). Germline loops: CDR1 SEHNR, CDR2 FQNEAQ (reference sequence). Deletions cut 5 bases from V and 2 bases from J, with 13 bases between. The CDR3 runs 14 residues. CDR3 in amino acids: CASSPRQVPYEQYF. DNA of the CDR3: TGTGCCAGCAGCCCCCGACAGGTCCCCTACGAGCAGTACTTC.

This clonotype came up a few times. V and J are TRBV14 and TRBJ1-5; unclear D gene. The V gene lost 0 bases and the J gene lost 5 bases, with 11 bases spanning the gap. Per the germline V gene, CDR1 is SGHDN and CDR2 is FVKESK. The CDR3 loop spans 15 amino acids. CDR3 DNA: TGTGCCAGCAGCCAAGAACCCGAACCGGATCAGCCCCAGCATTTT. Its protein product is CASSQEPEPDQPQHF.

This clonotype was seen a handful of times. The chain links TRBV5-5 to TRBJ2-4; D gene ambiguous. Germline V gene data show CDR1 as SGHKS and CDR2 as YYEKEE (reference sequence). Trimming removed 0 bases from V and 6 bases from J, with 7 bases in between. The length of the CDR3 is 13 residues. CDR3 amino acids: CASSLVSRNIQYF. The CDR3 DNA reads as TGTGCCAGCAGCTTGGTGTCAAGAAACATTCAGTACTTC.

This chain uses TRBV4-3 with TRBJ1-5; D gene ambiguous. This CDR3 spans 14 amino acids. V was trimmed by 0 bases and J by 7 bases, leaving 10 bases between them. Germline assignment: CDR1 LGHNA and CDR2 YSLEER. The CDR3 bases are TGCGCCAGCAGCCAAGAGGGAGGGAGACAGCCCCAGCATTTT. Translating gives CASSQEGGRQPQHF.

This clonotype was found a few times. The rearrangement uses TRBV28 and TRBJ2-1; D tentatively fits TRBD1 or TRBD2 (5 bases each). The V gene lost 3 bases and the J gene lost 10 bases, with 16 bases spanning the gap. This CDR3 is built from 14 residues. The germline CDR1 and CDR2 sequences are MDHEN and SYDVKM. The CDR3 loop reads CASSFFRTGTEQFF. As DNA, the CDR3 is TGTGCCAGCAGTTTTTTCCGGACTGGGACGGAGCAGTTCTTC.

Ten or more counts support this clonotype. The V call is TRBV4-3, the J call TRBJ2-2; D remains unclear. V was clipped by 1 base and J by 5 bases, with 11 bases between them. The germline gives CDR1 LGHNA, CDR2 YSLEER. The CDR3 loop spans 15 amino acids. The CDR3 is CASSQGVAGTGELFF. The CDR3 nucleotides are TGCGCCAGCAGCCAAGGGGTTGCAGGTACCGGGGAGCTGTTTTTT.

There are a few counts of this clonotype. As DNA, the CDR3 is TGTGCCAGCAGCTGCCCCAAACCCGCAATTTTGAACACTGAAGCTTTCTTT. Translated, it gives CASSCPKPAILNTEAFF. The V call is TRBV28, the J call TRBJ1-1; unclear D gene. Germline V gene data show CDR1 as MDHEN and CDR2 as SYDVKM. The CDR3 length is 17 residues. V lost 6 bases and J lost 0, with 20 bases in between.

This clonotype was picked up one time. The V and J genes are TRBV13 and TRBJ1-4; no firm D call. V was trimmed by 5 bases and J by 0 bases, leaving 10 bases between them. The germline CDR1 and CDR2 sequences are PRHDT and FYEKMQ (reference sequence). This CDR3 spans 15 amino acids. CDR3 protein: CASSIRGATNEKLFF. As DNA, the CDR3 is TGTGCCAGCAGCATCCGGGGAGCAACTAATGAAAAACTGTTTTTT.

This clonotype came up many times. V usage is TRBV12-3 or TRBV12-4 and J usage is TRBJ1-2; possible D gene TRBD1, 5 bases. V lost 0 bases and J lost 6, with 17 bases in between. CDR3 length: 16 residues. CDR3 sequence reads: CASSLARAGSYDGYTF. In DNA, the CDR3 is TGTGCCAGCAGTTTAGCGCGGGCAGGGTCTTACGATGGCTACACCTTC.

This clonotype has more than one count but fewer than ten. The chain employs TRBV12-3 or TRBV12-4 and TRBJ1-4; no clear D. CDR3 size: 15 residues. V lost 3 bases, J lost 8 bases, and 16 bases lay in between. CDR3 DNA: TGTGCCAGCAGTTTCTCGGGAGGCCGAGTGGAAAAACTGTTTTTT. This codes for CASSFSGGRVEKLFF.

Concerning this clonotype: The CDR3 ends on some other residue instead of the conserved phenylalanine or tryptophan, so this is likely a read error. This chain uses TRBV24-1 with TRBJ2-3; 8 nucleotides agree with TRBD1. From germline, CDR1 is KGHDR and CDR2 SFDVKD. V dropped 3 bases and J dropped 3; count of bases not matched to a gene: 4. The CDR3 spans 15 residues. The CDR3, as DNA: TGTGCCACCAGTGATGCAGGGGGCGCGACAGATACGCAGTATCTT. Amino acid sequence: CATSDAGGATDTQYL.

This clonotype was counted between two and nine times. The CDR3 nucleotides read TGTGCCAGCAAGGGACAGATGAACACCGGGGAGCTGTTTTTT. Its protein is CASKGQMNTGELFF. The chain carries TRBV4-2 and TRBJ2-2; TRBD1 matches 7 bases. Trimming took 7 bases from V and 1 from J; bases not matched to a gene: 3. CDR1 is LGHNA and CDR2 is YNFKEQ in the germline V gene. The length of the CDR3 is 14 residues.

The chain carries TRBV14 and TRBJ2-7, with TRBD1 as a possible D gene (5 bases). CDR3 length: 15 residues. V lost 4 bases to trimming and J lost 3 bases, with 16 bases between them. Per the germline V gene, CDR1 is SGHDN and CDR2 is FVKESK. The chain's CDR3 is CASSLKLGPSYEQYF. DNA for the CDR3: TGTGCCAGCAGCCTAAAATTGGGGCCCAGCTACGAGCAGTACTTC.